This T cell receptor (beta chain) was recorded in a study of cytomegalovirus exposure and HLA in healthy donors. Study in general: It was reported in a later analysis that the 95 to 150 validation repertoires used the same platform as the 550 to 850 first-cohort repertoires.

Losses at the gene ends were 4 bases for V and 9 bases for J; bases not matched to a gene: 14. Germline V gene data show CDR1 as GTSNPN and CDR2 as SVGIG (reference sequence). The CDR3 runs 15 residues. Sequencing was performed with immunoSEQ multiplex PCR; in TCRdb, only in-frame clones are kept and a portion is missing. This table holds hundreds of thousands of clones, around four fifths found once. Overall study findings and caveats: The tendency of first-cohort TCR clusters to co-occur in the approximately 120 validation repertoires was identified by a subsequent analysis.

The donors were members of the approximately 120-subject validation cohort (separate from the approximately 670-subject first cohort). Concerning this clone itself: Its antigen is as yet unknown.

The source material was PBMCs. The TCR originated in a woman between 18 and 29 years old in good health and CMV-seronegative. The rearrangement joins TRBV30 to TRBJ1-2; 10 positions agree with TRBD1. The CDR3 protein is CAWTSTGQGPFSYTF. The CDR3 coding sequence is TGTGCCTGGACCTCTACGGGACAGGGGCCGTTTAGCTACACCTTC.